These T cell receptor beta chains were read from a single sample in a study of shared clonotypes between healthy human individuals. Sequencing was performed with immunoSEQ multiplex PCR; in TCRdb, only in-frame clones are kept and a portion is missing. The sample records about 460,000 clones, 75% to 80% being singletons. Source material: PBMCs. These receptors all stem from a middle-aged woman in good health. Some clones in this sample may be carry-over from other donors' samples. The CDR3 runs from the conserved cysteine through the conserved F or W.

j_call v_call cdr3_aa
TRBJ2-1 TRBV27 CAGRSTGRLDEQFF
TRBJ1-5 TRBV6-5 CVSSYAGNQPQHF
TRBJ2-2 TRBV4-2 CASSQTRAVTGELFF
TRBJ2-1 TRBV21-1 CATQIKGQRTNYNEQFF
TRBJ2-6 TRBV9 CASSVEVGTSGTEVLTF
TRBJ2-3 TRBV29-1 CSVAPATSTDTQYF
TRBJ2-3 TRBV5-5 CASSLGQNTDTQYF
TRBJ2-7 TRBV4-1 CASSLSFAASGLYEQYF
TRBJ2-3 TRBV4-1 CASSQTWTSGITDTQYF
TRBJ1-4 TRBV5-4 CASSKQGMGNEKLFF
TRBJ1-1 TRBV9 CASSVVSENTEAFF
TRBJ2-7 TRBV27 CASSTGTGGRNEQYF
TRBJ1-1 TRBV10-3 CAISEDLEAFF
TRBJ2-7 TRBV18 CASSRGTGGYEQYF
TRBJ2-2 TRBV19 CASSMEGGAGELFF
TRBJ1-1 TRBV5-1 CASSLGQGLATEAFF
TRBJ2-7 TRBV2 CASTRGQGPWEQYF
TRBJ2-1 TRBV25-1 CASSEGAGGLYNQQFF
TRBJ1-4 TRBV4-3 CASSPGAGGFPEKLFF
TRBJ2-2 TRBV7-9 CASSLEGDTDTGELFF
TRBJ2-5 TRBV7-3 CASSSTGFTGETQYF
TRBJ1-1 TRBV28 CASSLTVGPEAFF